Presented here are 20 T cell receptor beta chains from one specimen sequenced in a study of PD-L1 blockade in urothelial cancer. Generated by immunoSEQ multiplex PCR, the TCRdb table keeps only in-frame clones and is missing some. The table has around 30,000 clones, 70% to 85% seen once; the top ten hold 30%. Sequencing used PBMCs, obtained around atezolizumab (anti-PD-L1) treatment. Receptor source: a man in his 60s with urothelial cancer.

The chain carries TRBV2 and TRBJ2-5, with a possible D match to TRBD1 (7 bases). CDR3 length: 13 residues. Germline loops: CDR1 SNHLY, CDR2 FYNNEI. V was pared by 6 bases and J by 3 bases, with 11 bases between. CDR3 DNA sequence: TGTGCCAGCAGGGGGGGACAGAAAGAGACCCAGTACTTC. Its translation: CASRGGQKETQYF.

The gene calls are TRBV6-6 and TRBJ1-6, with 8 bases lining up with TRBD1. Germline V gene data show CDR1 as MNHNY and CDR2 as SVGAGI (reference sequence). The CDR3 totals 15 residues. Losses at the gene ends were 5 bases for V and 5 bases for J; bases not matched to a gene: 5. Here the CDR3 DNA reads TGTGCCAGCAGTCTAGGACAGGGTCATAATTCACCCCTCCACTTT. Protein sequence: CASSLGQGHNSPLHF.

The rearrangement links TRBV19 to TRBJ2-1, with 13 positions matching TRBD2. Germline V gene sequence: CDR1 LNHDA, CDR2 SQIVND (reference sequence). The CDR3 loop spans 15 amino acids. V shed 4 bases, J shed 7 bases, and the junction held 4 bases outside the gene matches. In nucleotides, the CDR3 is TGTGCCAGTAGTAGACTAGCGGGAGGATTGAATGAGCAGTTCTTC. Amino acids: CASSRLAGGLNEQFF.

CDR3 loop: CASSWTSGRADWAQYF. CDR3 nucleotide sequence: TGTGCCAGCAGTTGGACTAGCGGGAGGGCCGATTGGGCCCAGTACTTC. The chain joins TRBV6-6 to TRBJ2-5; 15 bases map to TRBD2. In germline, CDR1 is MNHNY, CDR2 SVGAGI (reference sequence). V was clipped by 4 bases and J by 9 bases; unmatched bases: 9. CDR3 length: 16 amino acids.

The chain is built from TRBV5-1 and TRBJ1-1; D possibly corresponds to TRBD1 (6 bases). Trimming stripped 2 bases from V and 4 bases from J, with 18 bases between. The CDR3 length is 16 residues. From germline, CDR1 is SGHRS and CDR2 YFSETQ. The CDR3 spells CASSFGLQGPGTEAFF. The CDR3 nucleotides read TGCGCCAGCAGCTTTGGGTTACAGGGCCCCGGCACTGAAGCTTTCTTT.

This clone was observed a handful of times. This chain uses TRBV5-1 with TRBJ1-2, with unresolved D. This CDR3 spans 15 amino acids. Germline CDR1 SGHRS, CDR2 YFSETQ. Trimming removed 4 bases at V and 2 bases at J, with 15 bases between. CDR3 in DNA: TGCGCCAGCAGCCCTGGTCAACGAGCCAACTATGGCTACACCTTC. This encodes CASSPGQRANYGYTF.

The V gene is TRBV6-5, the J gene TRBJ1-2; TRBD1 is a possible D gene (6 bases). With 6 bases removed from V and 2 bases from J, the gap between germline ends came to 16 bases. Germline V gene sequence: CDR1 MNHEY, CDR2 SVGAGI. The length of the CDR3 is 15 residues. The CDR3: CASRQTHRVNYGYTF. CDR3 DNA sequence: TGTGCCAGCAGGCAAACCCACAGGGTCAACTATGGCTACACCTTC.

The V and J genes are TRBV6-5 and TRBJ2-7; maybe TRBD2 (5 bases). The CDR3 totals 13 residues. The germline CDR1 and CDR2 sequences are MNHEY and SVGAGI. V was shortened by 2 bases and J by 6 bases, with 11 bases between the two germline ends. This CDR3 is CASSYRPAGEQYF. For the CDR3, the DNA is TGTGCCAGCAGTTACCGGCCCGCGGGCGAGCAGTACTTC.

V gene TRBV5-8 combines with J gene TRBJ2-1, with TRBD2 matching over 10 bases. With 3 bases clipped from V and 5 bases from J, the junction kept 8 bases outside the gene matches. This CDR3 is 16 amino acids long. Germline V gene data show CDR1 as SGHTS and CDR2 as YDEGEE. The CDR3 sequence is CASSSSSGRANNEQFF. CDR3 DNA: TGTGCCAGCAGCTCATCCAGCGGGAGGGCCAACAATGAGCAGTTCTTC.

The rearrangement joins TRBV10-2 to TRBJ1-5; 8 positions agree with TRBD1. The CDR3 is 16 residues long. V was clipped by 5 bases and J by 5 bases; unmatched bases: 11. The germline gives CDR1 WSHSY, CDR2 SAAADI. The CDR3 loop reads CASSISRGPPDQPQHF. The CDR3 region has the DNA TGCGCCAGCAGTATATCCAGGGGGCCCCCAGATCAGCCCCAGCATTTT.

The rearrangement uses TRBV18 and TRBJ2-3; no clear D. Germline V gives CDR1 KGHSH, CDR2 LQKENI. This CDR3 comprises 12 residues. V was trimmed by 2 bases and J by 3 bases, leaving 3 bases between them. Here the CDR3 reads CASSPSTDTQYF. The CDR3 DNA sequence: TGTGCCAGCTCACCATCAACAGATACGCAGTATTTT. Looking up the rest from reference TRBV18 and TRBJ2-3 gives the full variable domain: NAGVMQNPRHLVRRRGQEARLRCSPMKGHSHVYWYRQLPEEGLKFMVYLQKENIIDESGMPKERFSAEFPKEGPSILRIQQVVRGDSAAYFCASSPSTDTQYFGPGTRLTVL.

This clone appeared a single time. In DNA, the CDR3 is TGTGCCAGCAGCTTGACTGACAGCTCCTACGAGCAGTACTTC. It specifies CASSLTDSSYEQYF. The gene calls are TRBV5-5 and TRBJ2-7, with a possible D match to TRBD1 (5 bases). Germline CDR1 SGHKS, CDR2 YYEKEE (reference sequence). The V gene lost 1 base and the J gene lost 0 bases, with 8 bases spanning the gap. This CDR3 is 14 amino acids long. Complete variable domain (other parts from reference TRBV5-5 and TRBJ2-7): DAGVTQSPTHLIKTRGQQVTLRCSPISGHKSVSWYQQVLGQGPQFIFQYYEKEERGRGNFPDRFSARQFPNYSSELNVNALLLGDSALYLCASSLTDSSYEQYFGPGTRLTVT.

The chain carries TRBV7-2 and TRBJ2-1, with a possible D match to TRBD1 (6 bases). Per the germline V gene, CDR1 is SGHTA and CDR2 is FQGNSA. Deletions cut 1 base from V and 9 bases from J, with 16 bases between. The CDR3 sequence is 15 residues long. DNA for the CDR3: TGTGCCAGCAGCTTAGTCATGGGGGCTGGAACTGAGCAGTTCTTC. Its translation: CASSLVMGAGTEQFF.

This rearrangement joins TRBV13 to TRBJ2-3; TRBD2 matches at 15 bases. This CDR3 has 20 residues. V was clipped by 4 bases and J by 3 bases; unmatched bases: 14. CDR1 is PRHDT, CDR2 FYEKMQ, per germline (reference sequence). The CDR3 protein is CASSSYTRTSGRAGTDTQYF. CDR3 DNA: TGTGCCAGCAGCTCATACACCAGGACTAGCGGGAGGGCCGGGACAGATACGCAGTATTTT.

V usage is TRBV7-2 and J usage is TRBJ1-2; perhaps TRBD1 as D (5 bases). Germline CDR1 is SGHTA and CDR2 is FQGNSA. V lost 5 bases, J lost 8 bases, and 15 bases lay in between. This CDR3 has 13 residues. The CDR3 DNA is TGTGCCAGCAGCCCAATCCGCGGGGGAGGCTACACCTTC. Residues: CASSPIRGGGYTF.

This clone was picked up a small number of times. The chain carries TRBV6-5 and TRBJ1-1, with D perhaps TRBD1 (6 bases). With 6 bases removed from V and 1 base from J, the gap between germline ends came to 15 bases. The CDR3 spans 15 residues. Per the germline V gene, CDR1 is MNHEY and CDR2 is SVGAGI. The CDR3 region has the DNA TGTGCCAGCAGGCCGCAGGGGATGAGGAACACTGAAGCTTTCTTT. It specifies CASRPQGMRNTEAFF.

The rearrangement links TRBV4-2 to TRBJ1-6; D is unclear. Deletions cut 0 bases from V and 6 bases from J, with 12 bases between. This CDR3 comprises 16 residues. Germline CDR1 is LGHNA and CDR2 is YNFKEQ. CDR3 in amino acids: CASSQDQNRSNSPLHF. The DNA of the CDR3 is TGTGCCAGCAGCCAAGATCAAAACAGATCTAATTCACCCCTCCACTTT.

V and J are TRBV2 and TRBJ2-1; TRBD2 aligns across 12 bases. J was trimmed by 10 bases and V by 3 bases; bases with no gene match: 4. The CDR3 is 14 amino acids. Germline loops: CDR1 SNHLY, CDR2 FYNNEI. The CDR3 sequence is CASSETLAGGEQFF. Here the CDR3 DNA reads TGTGCCAGCAGTGAGACACTAGCGGGAGGAGAGCAGTTCTTC.

The V gene is TRBV6-5, the J gene TRBJ2-7; TRBD1 aligns across 9 bases. Trimming cost V 3 bases and J 1 base; bases outside gene matches: 7. The CDR3 has 16 amino acids. Germline V gene data show CDR1 as MNHEY and CDR2 as SVGAGI. CDR3 in DNA: TGTGCCAGCAGTTATCACGGGACAGGGATTTCCTACGAGCAGTACTTC. It yields the protein CASSYHGTGISYEQYF.

The V call is TRBV27, the J call TRBJ1-2; no reliable D call. The CDR3 extends over 14 amino acids. Between the trimmed V and J ends, which lost 5 bases and 5 bases, there was a span of 15 bases. Germline V lookup: CDR1 MNHEY, CDR2 SMNVEV (reference sequence). The DNA of the CDR3 is TGTGCCAGCAGTCTATATCGGGGTGCGTATGGCTACACCTTC. Translated: CASSLYRGAYGYTF.